The following is a TCR beta chain sequence with its context. The sample is drawn from a study of CD8 T cells in Susac syndrome. Trimming shortened V by 1 base and J by 6 bases, and 16 bases separated the two germline ends. This CDR3 has 15 amino acids. The V gene's germline CDR1 is DFQATT and CDR2 SNEGSKA (reference sequence). Purification of the CD8+ and CD4+ T cells relied on negative isolation, and TEMRA cells underwent FACS enrichment. It was with random hexamers that roughly 0.5 to 1 ug RNA was reverse transcribed. The amplification used immunoSEQ multiplex PCR on TCR beta CDR3; it spanned 54 Vbeta and 13 Jbeta. MiXCR, run by TCRdb on the immunoSEQ multiplex PCR reads, gives a single entry per CDR3 protein. Among about 400,000 distinct CDR3 sequences, 75% to 90% were seen once, and the ten largest hold about 0.1%.

The TCR comes from a human donor with multiple sclerosis. Sequenced input: CD8+ T cells from PBMCs. The chain uses TRBV20-1 and TRBJ2-1, with D possibly TRBD2 on 6 matching bases. CDR3 amino acids: CSARGWTTLVNEQFF. The CDR3 coding sequence is TGCAGTGCTAGAGGGTGGACTACCCTTGTCAATGAGCAGTTCTTC.